This entry lists 7 T cell receptor beta chains sequenced from one sample in a study of blood T cell repertoires in COVID-19. The data were produced by immunoSEQ multiplex PCR, yet TCRdb's version contains in-frame clones alone and is incomplete. The data contain about 82,000 clones, 70% to 90% of them singletons. Specimen: peripheral blood. The receptors stem from an elderly man with active or convalescent COVID-19.

The V and J genes are TRBV28 and TRBJ2-3, with 8 positions matching TRBD2. V lost 7 bases and J lost 3; bases outside the gene matches: 6. The germline V gene encodes CDR1 MDHEN and CDR2 SYDVKM. The CDR3 is 14 residues long. The CDR3 DNA reads as TGTGCCAGCAAGACGGGGGGGGCAACAGATACGCAGTATTTT. As protein: CASKTGGATDTQYF.

The rearrangement links TRBV10-3 to TRBJ2-3; D gene ambiguous. The CDR3 length is 14 residues. Germline V gives CDR1 ENHRY, CDR2 SYGVKD. The V end was cut by 6 bases, the J end by 0 bases, with 10 bases between. The CDR3 sequence is CAIRFGTSTDTQYF. CDR3 bases: TGTGCCATCAGGTTCGGTACTAGCACAGATACGCAGTATTTT.

J is TRBJ2-2 and V is TRBV2; D possibly corresponds to TRBD1 (5 bases). V lost 3 bases to trimming and J lost 4 bases, with 6 bases between them. The germline CDR1 and CDR2 sequences are SNHLY and FYNNEI. There are 13 residues in the CDR3. This chain's CDR3 is CASSDRATGELFF. The CDR3 DNA is TGTGCCAGCAGTGACAGGGCCACCGGGGAGCTGTTTTTT.

The J gene is TRBJ1-2, the V gene TRBV20-1; D gene ambiguous. CDR1 is DFQATT, CDR2 SNEGSKA, per germline (reference sequence). There are 11 residues in the CDR3. Trimming left V 6 bases short and J 8 bases short, with 13 bases between. The CDR3 reads CSARGIMGYTF. CDR3 DNA: TGCAGTGCCCGAGGTATCATGGGCTACACCTTC.

The chain employs TRBV27 and TRBJ2-5; no definite D call. The CDR3 is 14 residues long. CDR1 is MNHEY, CDR2 SMNVEV, per germline (reference sequence). The V and J ends lost 3 bases and 5 bases respectively, with 13 bases between them. The CDR3, as DNA: TGTGCCAGCAGTTTGCAGGTACCCTCGGAGACCCAGTACTTC. Protein product: CASSLQVPSETQYF.

The chain carries TRBV5-4 and TRBJ2-1; the D gene is possibly TRBD2 (7 bases). The length of the CDR3 is 14 residues. From germline, CDR1 is SGHNT and CDR2 YYREEE (reference sequence). The V and J ends lost 4 bases and 4 bases respectively, with 12 bases between them. DNA of the CDR3: TGTGCCAGCAGCCCGGGGGGCCCGTACAATGAGCAGTTCTTC. This codes for CASSPGGPYNEQFF.

The V gene is TRBV2, the J gene TRBJ1-3, with D possibly being TRBD1 (5 bases). Germline assignment: CDR1 SNHLY and CDR2 FYNNEI. Trimming removed 8 bases from V and 3 bases from J, with 11 bases in between. The CDR3 length is 13 residues. The DNA of the CDR3 is TGTGCCAGCGTGCCAGGGATTGGAAACACCATATATTTT. This encodes CASVPGIGNTIYF.